This is a list of T cell receptor beta chains from one sample in a study of post-analysis software for immune sequencing data. Each CDR3 protein gets one entry after TCRdb re-called the PCR reads with MiXCR. This sample carries hundreds of thousands of distinct CDR3 sequences, under 55% of them seen once, and the ten largest clones take around 10%. The sample comprised blood. Every receptor here comes from a girl under 18 with multiple sclerosis. The conserved cysteine and the conserved F or W are not part of the CDR3 here.

CDR3 protein	V gene	J gene
ATSGSNQPQH	TRBV24-1	TRBJ1-5
AWSRPGTAAYEQY	TRBV30	TRBJ2-7
ASSPSGSSSYEQY	TRBV9	TRBJ2-7
ASSSDRVGEQY	TRBV10-1	TRBJ2-7
SARVEASGANVLT	TRBV20-1	TRBJ2-6
ASSQAGQGAKTQY	TRBV4-1	TRBJ2-5
ASSPDRSIEAF	TRBV7-3	TRBJ1-1
ASSFNEQY	TRBV28	TRBJ2-7
ASSAWGRPNNNEQF	TRBV9	TRBJ2-1
ASRLAGGRKDTQY	TRBV7-9	TRBJ2-3
ASSFEGFTGELF	TRBV7-9	TRBJ2-2
SVGAGSYEQY	TRBV29-1	TRBJ2-7
SASSGAVDTQY	TRBV20-1	TRBJ2-3
SASDSGDVINEQF	TRBV20-1	TRBJ2-1
SASGTSGSEQY	TRBV20-1	TRBJ2-7
SVTGANEQY	TRBV29-1	TRBJ2-7
ASSILAGVDNEQF	TRBV6-5	TRBJ2-1
ASSVDASGRIGELF	TRBV9	TRBJ2-2
ASSQAFDRDTYEQY	TRBV4-3	TRBJ2-7
ASSFRDRGTYEQY	TRBV7-6	TRBJ2-7
ASSLAPGARNTEAF	TRBV7-6	TRBJ1-1
AISESSSGISYEQY	TRBV10-3	TRBJ2-7
ASSLATGGETQY	TRBV7-2	TRBJ2-5
ASRTYPHSNYGYT	TRBV6-5	TRBJ1-2
ASGYRKGEKLF	TRBV6-6	TRBJ1-4
SARAILPGGRVQGTQY	TRBV20-1	-
ASSTEWGSDEQF	TRBV12-3/TRBV12-4	TRBJ2-1
ASSFRTGNTGELF	TRBV7-2	TRBJ2-2
ANSDGYNEQF	TRBV7-9	TRBJ2-1
ASSPLSENYGYT	TRBV18	TRBJ1-2
ATRLAGGVENEQF	TRBV5-1	TRBJ2-1
ASSSNGRHRSGTEAF	TRBV6-5	TRBJ1-1
SAHGQGTYEQY	TRBV20-1	TRBJ2-7
ASSYLAGGTEAF	TRBV6-5	TRBJ1-1
ASSLLAGISYNEQF	TRBV11-1	TRBJ2-1
ASSTLSPTLGQPQH	TRBV6-2/TRBV6-3	TRBJ1-5
ASSLWAGRSYNEQF	TRBV28	TRBJ2-1
ATSDSWTGDGANVLT	TRBV24-1	TRBJ2-6
ASTSLVGAYEQY	TRBV12-3/TRBV12-4	TRBJ2-7
ASSRVEGYGYT	TRBV3-1	TRBJ1-2
ASGGTYSTDTQY	TRBV7-2	TRBJ2-3
ASSPPGVTDTQY	TRBV18	TRBJ2-3
SAGPGLVEGETQY	TRBV29-1	-
ASSAGLADGTDTQY	TRBV5-1	TRBJ2-3
SATTSGSLETQY	TRBV20-1	-
SVERAGENEKLF	TRBV29-1	TRBJ1-4
SASPSAYEQF	TRBV20-1	TRBJ2-1
ASSPMGRDRGRFGELF	TRBV7-3	TRBJ2-2
ASSQGVAGVTDTQY	TRBV3-1	TRBJ2-3